The text below deals with one TCR beta chain. Its antigen is unidentified. These data originate in a study of cytomegalovirus exposure and HLA in healthy donors. V dropped 3 bases and J dropped 2 bases, with 17 bases sitting between them. The germline V gene encodes CDR1 SEHNR and CDR2 FQNEAQ (reference sequence). There are 17 residues in the CDR3. Study findings and constraints: Rare TCR sequences dominated, though some public TCRs recurred in many donors. Later analysis demonstrated an association between a missense DCLRE1C variant and TCR beta V- and J-gene trimming. Among TCR beta chains, those listed as cytomegalovirus-associated numbered around 160.

PCR used 60 Vbeta primers and 13 Jbeta primers. The repertoire was sequenced with immunoSEQ multiplex PCR; TCRdb's copy has only in-frame clones and lacks some. The sample lists around 33,000 clones; roughly four fifths were seen once. The receptor was isolated from a young woman in good health and CMV-seropositive. The chain employs TRBV7-9 and TRBJ2-1, with D perhaps matching TRBD2 (5 bases). Sequencing was performed on PBMCs. The CDR3 loop is CASSFLSDFLTYNEQFF. CDR3 bases: TGTGCCAGCAGCTTCCTATCGGACTTCCTTACCTACAATGAGCAGTTCTTC. Full variable domain (rest looked up from reference TRBV7-9 and TRBJ2-1): DTGVSQNPRHKITKRGQNVTFRCDPISEHNRLYWYRQTLGQGPEFLTYFQNEAQLEKSRLLSDRFSAERPKGSFSTLEIQRTEQGDSAMYLCASSFLSDFLTYNEQFFGPGTRLTVL.